The 3 T cell receptor beta chains below were found in one sample sequenced in a study of blood T cell repertoires in COVID-19. The repertoire was sequenced with immunoSEQ multiplex PCR; TCRdb's copy has only in-frame clones and lacks some. Found here are approximately 110,000 clones, 82% of them singletons; the top ten hold roughly 15%. The sample consisted of peripheral blood. Receptors originate from a woman older than 75 with acute or convalescent COVID-19.

This clone was picked up one time. The rearrangement uses TRBV6-2 or TRBV6-3 and TRBJ2-2; no definite D call. V dropped 0 bases and J dropped 6 bases, with 8 bases sitting between them. The CDR3 consists of 14 residues. The germline CDR1 and CDR2 sequences are MNHEY and SVGEGT. The CDR3 bases are TGTGCCAGCAGTTACTCCAGGTCGGCCGGGGAGCTGTTTTTT. As protein: CASSYSRSAGELFF.

This sequence joins TRBV7-6 and TRBJ2-1; 8 nucleotides agree with TRBD2. The CDR3 covers 15 residues. Germline V CDR1 and CDR2: SGHVS, FNYEAQ. Trimming removed 2 bases from V and 5 bases from J; junction bases left unmatched: 5. The CDR3 loop is CASSLYLAGNNEQFF. CDR3 DNA: TGTGCCAGCAGCTTATATCTAGCGGGTAACAATGAGCAGTTCTTC.

The chain combines TRBV4-3 with TRBJ2-4; D not certain. This CDR3 contains 20 residues. Germline values: CDR1 LGHNA, CDR2 YSLEER. Trimming stripped 0 bases from V and 0 bases from J, with 21 bases between. Here the CDR3 reads CASSQDQSSGPTLAKNIQYF. In DNA form, the CDR3 reads TGCGCCAGCAGCCAAGATCAAAGTTCAGGTCCCACCTTAGCCAAAAACATTCAGTACTTC.